This T cell receptor (beta chain) was profiled in a study of blood T cell repertoires in COVID-19. Overall study: Samples taken during acute and convalescent COVID-19 were collected in the United States, Italy and Spain. The cDNA or gDNA used as material had been derived from T cells, B-cell-depleted T cells, or PBMCs.

Per the authors' pipeline: Amplification from reference gene primers served as the basis for estimated nucleated cell counts. Only in-frame clones appear in the TCRdb table, and some are missing; sequencing was by immunoSEQ multiplex PCR. V, J and clone size are those of that table, while D and trimming were read from the DNA. The sample yields approximately 40,000 clones, 75% to 90% seen once. Germline V gene lookup returns CDR1 MGHRA and CDR2 YSYEKL. The CDR3 is 16 residues long. Between the trimmed V and J ends, which lost 0 bases and 4 bases, there was a span of 12 bases. Sequenced material: peripheral blood. The chain recombines TRBV4-1 with TRBJ2-2, with a tentative D call TRBD2 (7 bases). This clonotype was obtained from a man between 60 and 70 years old with active or convalescent COVID-19. The CDR3, as DNA: TGCGCCAGCAGCCAAGAAGCGGGACACTCCACCGGGGAGCTGTTTTTT. Protein: CASSQEAGHSTGELFF.